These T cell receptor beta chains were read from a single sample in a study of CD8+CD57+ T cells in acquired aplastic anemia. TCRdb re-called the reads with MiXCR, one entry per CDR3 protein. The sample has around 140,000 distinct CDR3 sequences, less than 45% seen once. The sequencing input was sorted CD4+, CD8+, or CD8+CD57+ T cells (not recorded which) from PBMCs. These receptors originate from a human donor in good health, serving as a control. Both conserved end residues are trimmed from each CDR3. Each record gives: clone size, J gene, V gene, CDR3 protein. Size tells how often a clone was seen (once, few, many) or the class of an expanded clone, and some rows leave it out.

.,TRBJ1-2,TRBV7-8,ASKDRGPYGYT
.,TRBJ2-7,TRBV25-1,ASSADRVGTYEQY
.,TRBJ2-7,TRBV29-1,SYRQGAGEQY
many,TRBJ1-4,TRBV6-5,ASTKWGGGNEKLF
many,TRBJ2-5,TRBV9,ASSVATQETQY
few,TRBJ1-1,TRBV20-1,SSGGMVSEAF
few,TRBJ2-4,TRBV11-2,ASSLARARNIQY
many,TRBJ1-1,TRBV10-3,AISPDGLNTEAF
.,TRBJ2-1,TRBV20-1,SAEDLTYNEQF
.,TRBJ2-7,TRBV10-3,ATQGVGGGVYEQY
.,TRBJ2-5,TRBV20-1,SAIDRVAETQY
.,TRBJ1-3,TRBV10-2,ASSIIQGSGNTIY
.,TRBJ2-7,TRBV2,ATANLYEQY
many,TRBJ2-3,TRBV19,ASSLGLRQGAGDTQY
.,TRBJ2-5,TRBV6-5,ASSYSRPNQETQY
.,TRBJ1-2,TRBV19,ASRIDRAYGYT
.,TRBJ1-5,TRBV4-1,ASRLTDRMRQPQH
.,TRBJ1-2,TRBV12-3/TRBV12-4,ASSLTPNYGYT
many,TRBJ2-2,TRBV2,ASTLSGVPAGELF
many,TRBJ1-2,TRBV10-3,AIRGSDTPNNYGYT
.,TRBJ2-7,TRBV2,ASSEAPGNEQY
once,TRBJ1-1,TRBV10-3,AISSVGGAGTEAF
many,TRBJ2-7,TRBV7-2,ASSTNHGQSQGQY
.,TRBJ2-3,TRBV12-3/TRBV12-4,ASSITGTADTQY
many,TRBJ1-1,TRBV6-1,ASKSGTGRGSEAF
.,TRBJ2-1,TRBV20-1,SASDGSSSYNEQF
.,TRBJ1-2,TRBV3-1,ASSQGRALRGYT
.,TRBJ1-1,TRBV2,ASTRASGQSTEAF
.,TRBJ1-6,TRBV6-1,ASSARDRGSPLH
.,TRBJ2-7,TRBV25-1,ASSDLLQGAKGNEQY
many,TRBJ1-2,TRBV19,ASSILGTGPPNYGYT
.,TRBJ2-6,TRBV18,ASSPRQVDSGANVLT
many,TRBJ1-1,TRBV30,AWTPWGENTEAF
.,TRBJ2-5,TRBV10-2,ASSSPGSLGETQY
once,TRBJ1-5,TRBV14,ASSQDRPGASQPQH
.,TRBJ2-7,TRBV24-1,ATSDLGTGGGYEQY
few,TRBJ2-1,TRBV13,ASSSRGPKAYNEQF
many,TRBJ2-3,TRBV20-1,SASDREGYTDTQY
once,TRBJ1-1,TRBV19,ASGTGHTYTEAF
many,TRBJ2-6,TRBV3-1,ASSQVGSGANVLT
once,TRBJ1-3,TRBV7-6,ASSLAGGSSGNTIY
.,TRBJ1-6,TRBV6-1,ASTSRQTYNSPLH
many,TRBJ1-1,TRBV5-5,ASSLIAGRNTEAF
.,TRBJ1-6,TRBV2,ASVGLGSYNSPLH
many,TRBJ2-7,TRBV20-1,SARSDSYEQY
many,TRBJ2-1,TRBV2,ASRESQPRRGGARNEQF
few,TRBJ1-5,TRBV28,ASSLLGGRGNQPQH
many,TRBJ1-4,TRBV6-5,ASSYPGEKLF
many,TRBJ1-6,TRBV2,ASTPGSSYNSPLH
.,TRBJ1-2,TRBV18,ASSPTRQGERYGYT
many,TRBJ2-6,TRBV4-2,ASSPSILVSGANVLT
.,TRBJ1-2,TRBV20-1,SAKATQGLFGYT
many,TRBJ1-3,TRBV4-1,ASSQAGATGNTIY
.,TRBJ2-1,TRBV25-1,ASSQEGGNLAGGPNEQF
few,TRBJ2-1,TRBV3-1,ASSQVSGTGGSNEQF
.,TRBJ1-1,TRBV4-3,ASSHLDSRIWENTEAF
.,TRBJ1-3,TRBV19,ASTRTGNTIY